This T cell receptor (beta chain) emerged from a study of human T cells and chemical hapten exposure. Notes on the study in general: Expanded TCRs made up significantly more big CDR3 similarity clusters than controls did.

One entry per CDR3 protein results from TCRdb running MiXCR on the RACE reads. Among about 69,000 distinct CDR3 sequences listed, under 13% were seen once. The CDR3 is 16 residues long. V dropped 5 bases and J dropped 2 bases, with 15 bases sitting between them. Time point here: patch test 2, 6 weeks after DPC sensitization. The treatment was: therapeutic diphenylcyclopropenone sensitization with weekly scalp DPC. Total RNA was isolated from whole blood that had not been fractionated. As for this clonotype: The antigen remains undetermined.

The genes are TRBV12-3 or TRBV12-4 and TRBJ2-2; a weak D match, TRBD2 (6 bases). This receptor was identified in a woman between 50 and 59 years old with alopecia areata. Some clones in this sample may be carry-over from other donors' samples. The sequenced sample was whole blood, obtained in connection with sensitization to the hapten diphenylcyclopropenone (DPC). The chain's CDR3 is CASSPDGGDNTGELFF. CDR3 nucleotides: TGTGCCAGCAGTCCCGACGGCGGGGATAACACCGGGGAGCTGTTTTTT.